This TCR beta chain was identified during a study of shared clonotypes between healthy human individuals. Libraries were prepared by immunoSEQ multiplex PCR; TCRdb keeps only in-frame clonotypes and omits some of them. Altogether 400,000 to 550,000 clones are present, 65% to 80% being singletons, with the ten largest covering around 12%. Germline loops: CDR1 MGHDK, CDR2 SYGVNS. Trimming at V came to 6 bases and at J to 9 bases, leaving 12 bases not matched to a gene. The CDR3 covers 16 residues. The sample was PBMCs. The origin of this receptor is a woman in her forties in good health. Some clones in this sample may be carry-over from other donors' samples. This chain connects TRBV25-1 to TRBJ1-5; TRBD1 agrees at 12 bases. The CDR3 nucleotides are TGTGCCAGCAGCCCTAGGGACAGGGGGCGCTGGGGGCCCCAGCATTTT. Encoded protein: CASSPRDRGRWGPQHF.